What follows are 8 T cell receptor beta chains derived from one specimen sequenced in a study of blood T cell repertoires in COVID-19. Sequenced by immunoSEQ multiplex PCR; TCRdb stores in-frame clones only, minus some. The data show a few hundred thousand clones, 70% to 90% seen once. The source material was peripheral blood. These receptors were collected from a woman aged 55-69 years with acute or convalescent COVID-19.

This chain uses TRBV28 with TRBJ1-1; D is unresolved. V was cut by 8 bases and J by 0 bases, with 10 bases left in between. The CDR3 sequence is 13 residues long. Germline loops: CDR1 MDHEN, CDR2 SYDVKM. The CDR3 bases are TGTGCCAGCCTTCGGAGTATGAACACTGAAGCTTTCTTT. Translation: CASLRSMNTEAFF.

This rearrangement joins TRBV7-9 to TRBJ2-7, with D perhaps matching TRBD2 (5 bases). The CDR3 runs 13 residues. Deletions cut 7 bases from V and 5 bases from J, with 15 bases between. The germline gives CDR1 SEHNR, CDR2 FQNEAQ (reference sequence). In nucleotides, the CDR3 is TGTGCCAGCACGGGAACAGCTGAGAACGAGCAGTACTTC. Translated: CASTGTAENEQYF. Based on the CDR3 plus reference TRBV7-9 and TRBJ2-7, the full variable domain is DTGVSQNPRHKITKRGQNVTFRCDPISEHNRLYWYRQTLGQGPEFLTYFQNEAQLEKSRLLSDRFSAERPKGSFSTLEIQRTEQGDSAMYLCASTGTAENEQYFGPGTRLTVT.

The chain is built from TRBV6-2 or TRBV6-3 and TRBJ2-1, with TRBD2 matching 8 bases. With 2 bases clipped from V and 9 bases from J, the junction kept 9 bases outside the gene matches. The germline CDR1 and CDR2 sequences are MNHEY and SVGEGT. The CDR3 runs 15 residues. CDR3 region: CASSYRREAHGEQFF. CDR3 sequence (DNA): TGTGCCAGCAGTTACCGGCGGGAGGCCCACGGTGAGCAGTTCTTC.

The chain links TRBV10-3 to TRBJ1-5; 8 nucleotides match TRBD1. The germline CDR1 and CDR2 sequences are ENHRY and SYGVKD. V lost 7 bases to trimming and J lost 5 bases; unmatched junction nucleotides: 4. This CDR3 contains 13 residues. The CDR3 bases are TGTGCCATCAAGCAGGGGGCGGATCAGCCCCAGCATTTT. Its translation: CAIKQGADQPQHF.

The chain links TRBV24-1 to TRBJ2-7; 7 positions match TRBD1. CDR1 is KGHDR and CDR2 is SFDVKD in the germline V gene. The CDR3 covers 14 residues. After removal of 4 bases from V and 9 bases from J, the junction contained 11 bases not matched to a gene. In DNA, the CDR3 is TGTGCCACCAGTGAATCGGGACAGCGTGAGTGGCAGTACTTC. Amino acids: CATSESGQREWQYF.

The J gene is TRBJ1-1, the V gene TRBV10-3; 7 positions match TRBD1. Germline V lookup: CDR1 ENHRY, CDR2 SYGVKD. After removal of 7 bases from V and 0 bases from J, the junction contained 5 bases not matched to a gene. The CDR3 length is 14 residues. The DNA of the CDR3 is TGTGCCATCAATCAGGGGGGCGTGAACACTGAAGCTTTCTTT. Its protein is CAINQGGVNTEAFF.

With respect to this clone: Within the sample, other DNA sequences also encode this same CDR3. The chain carries TRBV18 and TRBJ1-2; unclear D gene. There are 12 residues in the CDR3. Deletions cut 3 bases from V and 6 bases from J, with 8 bases between. Germline values: CDR1 KGHSH, CDR2 LQKENI. This chain's CDR3 is CASSPTGDGYTF. Written as DNA, the CDR3 is TGTGCCAGCTCACCGACGGGTGATGGCTACACCTTC.

The chain is built from TRBV13 and TRBJ2-2; 8 bases agree with TRBD1. The CDR3 covers 16 residues. Germline trimming cut 4 bases from V and 1 base from J; bases unmatched to any gene: 5. Looked up from germline, CDR1 is PRHDT and CDR2 is FYEKMQ (reference sequence). The DNA for the CDR3 is TGTGCCAGCAGCTCAATGGGACAGGAGAACACCGGGGAGCTGTTTTTT. Protein product: CASSSMGQENTGELFF.